The 8 T cell receptor beta chains below come from one sample, sequenced in a study of blood T cell repertoires in COVID-19. Some clones are missing from TCRdb's copy, which holds only in-frame ones; the method was immunoSEQ multiplex PCR. Among roughly 150,000 clones listed, under 85% were seen once. The specimen was peripheral blood. The source is an elderly woman with acute or convalescent COVID-19.

CDR3 amino acids: CASSEQGVAGELFF. CDR3 coding DNA: TGTGCCAGCAGTGAACAGGGGGTGGCCGGGGAGCTGTTTTTT. The genes are TRBV6-1 and TRBJ2-2; TRBD1 aligns across 7 bases. The germline gives CDR1 MNHNS, CDR2 SASEGT. Trimming took 2 bases from V and 6 from J; bases not matched to a gene: 3. CDR3 size: 14 residues.

This clone was seen a few times. The V call is TRBV27, the J call TRBJ2-2; D may be TRBD1 (5 bases). Trimming left V 4 bases short and J 5 bases short, with 14 bases between. Germline values: CDR1 MNHEY, CDR2 SMNVEV (reference sequence). The CDR3 length is 15 residues. The CDR3 DNA reads as TGTGCCAGCAGTTACAGGAGTCTGCTAACCGGGGAGCTGTTTTTT. It encodes CASSYRSLLTGELFF.

The rearrangement joins TRBV2 to TRBJ1-1; unclear D gene. V gave up 7 bases and J gave up 7 bases, with 16 bases separating them. CDR1 SNHLY and CDR2 FYNNEI come from the germline V gene. CDR3 size: 13 residues. The CDR3 region has the DNA TGTGCCAGCAACAGACCGGGAAAGGGTGAAGCTTTCTTT. Translated, it gives CASNRPGKGEAFF.

The chain carries TRBV6-6 and TRBJ1-2; 7 bases agree with TRBD1. Per germline, CDR1 MNHNY and CDR2 SVGAGI (reference sequence). V was clipped by 6 bases and J by 2 bases; unmatched bases: 9. This CDR3 contains 15 residues. The chain's CDR3 is CASRIPGQRNYGYTF. For the CDR3, the DNA is TGTGCCAGCAGAATCCCGGGACAGAGAAACTATGGCTACACCTTC.

This clone turned up a few times. The chain combines TRBV28 with TRBJ2-1; D gene ambiguous. The germline V gene has CDR1 MDHEN and CDR2 SYDVKM. The CDR3 covers 14 residues. Trimming stripped 5 bases from V and 5 bases from J, with 13 bases between. CDR3: CASSTISRDNEQFF. The CDR3 nucleotides read TGTGCCAGCAGTACTATATCCAGAGACAATGAGCAGTTCTTC.

This chain links TRBV19 with TRBJ1-4, with 9 nucleotides matching TRBD1. The CDR3 covers 16 residues. The ends lost 4 bases at V and 5 bases at J; junction bases unmatched: 8. The germline gives CDR1 LNHDA, CDR2 SQIVND (reference sequence). The CDR3 is CASSRRAGTGNEKLFF. CDR3 DNA sequence: TGTGCCAGTAGTAGACGAGCTGGGACAGGGAATGAAAAACTGTTTTTT.

This rearrangement joins TRBV12-3 or TRBV12-4 to TRBJ2-3; D gene uncertain. The CDR3 has 13 amino acids. Trimming cost V 5 bases and J 2 bases, with 8 bases left between them. The CDR3: CASSLQLTDTQYF. CDR3 DNA sequence: TGTGCCAGCAGTCTACAGCTCACAGATACGCAGTATTTT.

The chain has TRBV5-1 and TRBJ2-3; the D gene is possibly TRBD2 (6 bases). The germline V gene has CDR1 SGHRS and CDR2 YFSETQ. This CDR3 has 14 residues. The V and J ends lost 6 bases and 1 base respectively, with 12 bases between them. The DNA of the CDR3 is TGCGCCAGCAACCCCGGAGGGGGCACAGATACGCAGTATTTT. Amino acids: CASNPGGGTDTQYF.